The present T cell receptor (beta chain) was sequenced within a study of blood T cells in healthy people across ages. This CDR3 has 13 amino acids. Germline CDR1 reads LGHNA; CDR2 reads YSLEER. Trimming cost V 6 bases and J 7 bases, with 12 bases left between them. Sample-barcoded 5' priming and a J-beta primer mix drove a second PCR of roughly 6 to 12 cycles. Every cDNA molecule bore a tag from a template-switch adaptor containing 12 random nucleotides. The yield of each sample was at least 3 million CDR3-containing paired-end reads. TCRdb analysed the 5' RACE reads with MiXCR anew, one entry per CDR3 protein. Of nearly 800,000 distinct CDR3 sequences listed, around 25% are singletons. This clonotype was counted between two and nine times. Separately, the same data were catalogued under a study of T cells of mothers and their children. That study reports: All donors were healthy and Caucasian; they were a few mothers and their six children. Slightly, though not significantly, more overlap was seen in related than in unrelated mother-child pairs.

This TCR was recovered from a boy younger than 18 in good health. The specimen sequenced was blood. This chain joins TRBV4-3 and TRBJ1-4, with a possible D match to TRBD1 (5 bases). The CDR3 here is CASRTVNSEKLFF. The CDR3 DNA reads TGCGCCAGCAGGACAGTCAATAGTGAAAAACTGTTTTTT.